The 16 T cell receptor beta chains presented below share a single source sample, sequenced in a study of blood T cell repertoires in COVID-19. Sequencing was performed with immunoSEQ multiplex PCR; in TCRdb, only in-frame clones are kept and a portion is missing. This sample has 100,000 to 130,000 clones; approximately 70% occur once, and the top ten carry less than 2%. Sample: peripheral blood. All receptors come from a woman aged 35 to 49 with acute or convalescent COVID-19.

The chain links TRBV15 to TRBJ2-3; 8 nucleotides match TRBD2. The J segment lost 2 bases and the V segment lost 7 bases, leaving 8 bases of the junction unmatched. There are 15 residues in the CDR3. Germline loops: CDR1 LNHNV, CDR2 YYDKDF (reference sequence). The CDR3 sequence: CATTQGGGHTDTQYF. CDR3 bases: TGTGCCACCACGCAGGGCGGGGGGCACACAGATACGCAGTATTTT.

The CDR3 here is CASSPGTRIYEQYF. CDR3 in DNA: TGTGCCAGCAGCCCAGGGACTAGGATCTACGAGCAGTACTTC. The V gene is TRBV9, the J gene TRBJ2-7; TRBD2 matches at 8 bases. The CDR3 extends over 14 amino acids. Germline CDR1 reads SGDLS; CDR2 reads YYNGEE. The V and J ends lost 4 bases and 3 bases, in that order; junction bases with no gene match: 6.

The rearrangement joins TRBV7-9 to TRBJ2-5; 8 bases fit TRBD1. The V segment lost 1 base and the J segment 9 bases; nucleotides outside the gene matches: 10. The CDR3 spans 15 residues. Looked up from germline, CDR1 is SEHNR and CDR2 is FQNEAQ (reference sequence). In DNA, the CDR3 is TGTGCCAGCAGCTTAGAAGGACAGGGACTCAGGGCCCAGTACTTC. Its translation: CASSLEGQGLRAQYF.

The rearrangement uses TRBV28 and TRBJ1-3; D perhaps matches TRBD1 (6 bases). Germline CDR1 MDHEN, CDR2 SYDVKM. Deletions cut 6 bases from V and 0 bases from J, with 12 bases between. The CDR3 consists of 15 residues. The CDR3 spells CASRVGTNSGNTIYF. CDR3 in DNA: TGTGCCAGCAGGGTAGGGACAAACTCTGGAAACACCATATATTTT.

CDR3 sequence: CASSQDRGLDRRDGAFF. CDR3 in DNA: TGCGCCAGCAGCCAAGATAGGGGGCTGGACAGGAGGGACGGAGCTTTCTTT. The V and J genes are TRBV4-1 and TRBJ1-1, with TRBD1 identical over 7 bases. The CDR3 has 17 residues. Trimming cost V 0 bases and J 10 bases; bases outside gene matches: 17. Germline loops: CDR1 MGHRA, CDR2 YSYEKL.

The V gene is TRBV11-2, the J gene TRBJ1-3; D not certain. The V end lost 1 base, the J end lost 0 bases, and 10 bases lay between the germline ends. The CDR3 sequence is 16 residues long. Germline CDR1 is SGHAT and CDR2 is FQNNGV. The CDR3 spells CASSLGIGSSGNTIYF. The CDR3 region has the DNA TGTGCCAGCAGCTTAGGCATTGGCAGCTCTGGAAACACCATATATTTT.

This clone was observed a single time. The rearrangement links TRBV15 to TRBJ2-7, with no clear D. Trimming shortened V by 0 bases and J by 3 bases, and 12 bases separated the two germline ends. Germline V gene data show CDR1 as LNHNV and CDR2 as YYDKDF (reference sequence). The CDR3 is 15 amino acids. The CDR3 region is CATSRDSAGYYEQYF. The CDR3 DNA reads as TGTGCCACCAGCAGAGATTCGGCAGGCTACTACGAGCAGTACTTC.

This clone was found a few times. This chain uses TRBV7-9 with TRBJ2-5, with a tentative D call TRBD1 (6 bases). This CDR3 is built from 15 residues. The germline V gene has CDR1 SEHNR and CDR2 FQNEAQ (reference sequence). Trimming stripped 2 bases from V and 2 bases from J, with 12 bases between. This chain's CDR3 is CASSLQQGIQETQYF. As DNA, the CDR3 is TGTGCCAGCAGCTTACAACAGGGCATTCAAGAGACCCAGTACTTC.

A single count supports this clone. This chain links TRBV29-1 with TRBJ1-1; TRBD1 matches at 8 bases. Germline values: CDR1 SQVTM, CDR2 ANQGSEA. V lost 2 bases to trimming and J lost 1 base; unmatched junction nucleotides: 15. The CDR3 sequence is 18 residues long. The CDR3 reads CSVESGQAPPRRNTEAFF. CDR3 sequence (DNA): TGCAGCGTTGAATCGGGACAGGCACCCCCACGGCGGAACACTGAAGCTTTCTTT. The complete variable domain, with remaining parts taken from reference TRBV29-1 and TRBJ1-1, reads SAVISQKPSRDICQRGTSLTIQCQVDSQVTMMFWYRQQPGQSLTLIATANQGSEATYESGFVIDKFPISRPNLTFSTLTVSNMSPEDSSIYLCSVESGQAPPRRNTEAFFGQGTRLTVV.

V is TRBV29-1 and J is TRBJ1-5, with D hard to call. Germline lookup yields CDR1 SQVTM and CDR2 ANQGSEA. The CDR3 is 13 amino acids. Trimming left V 4 bases short and J 6 bases short, with 13 bases between. The CDR3 spells CSVVEYSGQPQHF. As DNA, the CDR3 is TGCAGCGTTGTGGAGTATTCGGGTCAGCCCCAGCATTTT.

The chain combines TRBV6-5 with TRBJ2-1, with a tentative D call TRBD1 (5 bases). Trimming left V 6 bases short and J 6 bases short, with 15 bases between. Germline loops: CDR1 MNHEY, CDR2 SVGAGI. This CDR3 spans 14 amino acids. CDR3 protein: CASSDMGRVNEQFF. CDR3 DNA sequence: TGTGCCAGCAGCGACATGGGCAGGGTCAATGAGCAGTTCTTC.

The V call is TRBV5-8, the J call TRBJ1-5; unclear D gene. Trimming pared 3 bases from V and 0 bases from J, leaving 4 bases between. The CDR3 sequence is 13 residues long. Germline V gene lookup returns CDR1 SGHTS and CDR2 YDEGEE. CDR3 residues: CASSWLSNQPQHF. CDR3 sequence (DNA): TGTGCCAGCAGCTGGCTTAGCAATCAGCCCCAGCATTTT.

DNA for the CDR3: TGTGCCAGCAGCGCTCAGGGGGAGGTGAACACTGAAGCTTTCTTT. Translating it yields CASSAQGEVNTEAFF. The chain joins TRBV6-2 or TRBV6-3 to TRBJ1-1; TRBD1 agrees at 7 bases. The junction had 7 bases not matched to a gene; V was cut back by 6 bases and J by 0 bases. The CDR3 length is 15 residues. CDR1 and CDR2 from the germline V gene are MNHEY and SVGEGT.

This chain links TRBV5-1 with TRBJ2-2, with 8 bases fitting TRBD1. Losses at the gene ends were 4 bases for V and 4 bases for J; bases not matched to a gene: 6. Germline V gives CDR1 SGHRS, CDR2 YFSETQ. This CDR3 has 15 amino acids. The CDR3 DNA reads as TGCGCCAGCAGCGGGTCCGGACAGGGCACCGGGGAGCTGTTTTTT. It is translated as CASSGSGQGTGELFF.

V and J are TRBV6-5 and TRBJ2-7; 9 positions agree with TRBD2. Per the germline V gene, CDR1 is MNHEY and CDR2 is SVGAGI. Trimming at V came to 8 bases and at J to 6 bases, leaving 11 bases not matched to a gene. The CDR3 loop spans 14 amino acids. In DNA, the CDR3 is TGTGCCAGCCGCACCGGGACTAGCTCAGCCGAGCAGTACTTC. Protein: CASRTGTSSAEQYF.

This clone came up once. The V call is TRBV4-1, the J call TRBJ2-1; 7 bases agree with TRBD2. Losses at the gene ends were 1 base for V and 0 bases for J; bases not matched to a gene: 3. The germline gives CDR1 MGHRA, CDR2 YSYEKL. The CDR3 sequence is 16 residues long. CDR3 bases: TGCGCCAGCAGCCAAGTGGGGGGGTACTCCTACAATGAGCAGTTCTTC. Protein sequence: CASSQVGGYSYNEQFF.